Each of the 14 T cell receptor beta chains below was sequenced from the same sample in a study of blood T cell repertoires in COVID-19. Assay used: immunoSEQ multiplex PCR; TCRdb lists only in-frame clones, some missing. The data show fewer than 300,000 clones, with around 90% seen just once and under 0.95% held by the top ten. The sequenced sample consisted of peripheral blood. Source of these receptors: a woman in her twenties or thirties with acute or convalescent COVID-19.

The rearrangement joins TRBV6-2 or TRBV6-3 to TRBJ2-7; 13 positions match TRBD2. J lost 7 bases, V lost 3 bases, and 3 bases had no gene match. CDR3 length equals 14 residues. Looked up from germline, CDR1 is MNHEY and CDR2 is SVGEGT. The CDR3 DNA sequence: TGTGCCAGCAGTTATACTAGCGGGAGGGGTGAGCAGTACTTC. This sequence encodes CASSYTSGRGEQYF.

This chain links TRBV9 with TRBJ2-1, with 14 nucleotides matching TRBD2. The CDR3 is made up of 16 amino acids. Trimming removed 4 bases from V and 7 bases from J; junction bases left unmatched: 7. The germline V gene encodes CDR1 SGDLS and CDR2 YYNGEE. CDR3 DNA: TGTGCCAGCAGCTACCATAGGACTAGCGGGGGGAATGAGCAGTTCTTC. Translated: CASSYHRTSGGNEQFF.

This chain links TRBV4-3 with TRBJ1-4; a possible D gene is TRBD1 (5 bases). Trimming removed 0 bases at V and 4 bases at J, with 9 bases between. Germline V gene sequence: CDR1 LGHNA, CDR2 YSLEER. This CDR3 is 15 amino acids long. CDR3 protein: CASSQEGQINEKLFF. Here the CDR3 DNA reads TGCGCCAGCAGCCAAGAGGGGCAGATTAATGAAAAACTGTTTTTT.

This clone was recorded once. The chain combines TRBV30 with TRBJ2-3; 8 bases align to TRBD2. V lost 5 bases and J lost 1; bases outside the gene matches: 8. CDR1 GTSNPN and CDR2 SVGIG come from the germline V gene (reference sequence). There are 15 residues in the CDR3. The CDR3 DNA sequence: TGTGCCTGGGGGGGTTTTAGCGGGGGCACAGATACGCAGTATTTT. Protein product: CAWGGFSGGTDTQYF.

The rearrangement joins TRBV18 to TRBJ2-5, with TRBD1 as a possible D gene (5 bases). The CDR3 is 16 residues long. Germline lookup yields CDR1 KGHSH and CDR2 LQKENI. V lost 0 bases and J lost 2, with 13 bases in between. CDR3 nucleotide sequence: TGTGCCAGCTCACCACCGAGACAGCAAAAACAAGAGACCCAGTACTTC. This translates into CASSPPRQQKQETQYF.

J is TRBJ1-4 and V is TRBV9; TRBD1 agrees at 9 bases. V lost 0 bases to trimming and J lost 5 bases; unmatched junction nucleotides: 2. Germline lookup yields CDR1 SGDLS and CDR2 YYNGEE. The CDR3 is 15 residues long. CDR3: CASSVEGTGNEKLFF. CDR3 bases: TGTGCCAGCAGCGTAGAGGGGACAGGGAATGAAAAACTGTTTTTT.

This clone occurred a few times. V gene TRBV7-3 combines with J gene TRBJ2-5, with 7 bases lining up with TRBD2. Germline V lookup: CDR1 SGHTA, CDR2 FQGTGA. V lost 5 bases, J lost 5 bases, and 8 bases stayed unmatched. The CDR3 consists of 14 residues. The CDR3 DNA is TGTGCCAGCAGCATATCAAGGACTAGTGAGACCCAGTACTTC. Its protein is CASSISRTSETQYF.

V usage is TRBV5-1 and J usage is TRBJ2-7; D remains unclear. CDR3 length: 15 amino acids. In germline, CDR1 is SGHRS, CDR2 YFSETQ. V shed 4 bases and J shed 0 bases, with 14 bases lying between them. CDR3 sequence (DNA): TGCGCCAGCAGCCAGGAAAGCTTAAGCTCCTACGAGCAGTACTTC. This sequence encodes CASSQESLSSYEQYF.

V usage is TRBV11-2 and J usage is TRBJ1-4; 10 bases agree with TRBD1. The CDR3 sequence is 14 residues long. V lost 6 bases to trimming and J lost 5 bases; unmatched junction nucleotides: 3. Germline CDR1 and CDR2: SGHAT and FQNNGV. This chain's CDR3 is CASSSTGGNEKLFF. In DNA form, the CDR3 reads TGTGCCAGCAGTTCGACAGGGGGCAATGAAAAACTGTTTTTT.

This clone was observed once. This chain joins TRBV2 and TRBJ2-2; TRBD2 aligns across 7 bases. The CDR3 is 13 amino acids. Germline lookup yields CDR1 SNHLY and CDR2 FYNNEI. J lost 4 bases, V lost 9 bases, and 5 bases had no gene match. CDR3 coding DNA: TGTGCCAGTAGACTAGCTTCCACCGGGGAGCTGTTTTTT. Its protein product is CASRLASTGELFF.

This sequence joins TRBV2 and TRBJ1-1; D is unresolved. Germline CDR1 and CDR2: SNHLY and FYNNEI. V was clipped by 6 bases and J by 0 bases, with 14 bases between them. This CDR3 contains 15 residues. The DNA for the CDR3 is TGTGCCAGCAGAGCCCTGAGTAAAATGAACACTGAAGCTTTCTTT. Residues: CASRALSKMNTEAFF.

The gene calls are TRBV7-2 and TRBJ2-1; D is uncertain. V dropped 4 bases and J dropped 4 bases, with 8 bases sitting between them. Germline CDR1 is SGHTA and CDR2 is FQGNSA. The CDR3 totals 13 residues. The CDR3 nucleotides read TGTGCCAGCAGCTCCTCGAGTTACAATGAGCAGTTCTTC. This gives the protein CASSSSSYNEQFF.

The chain is built from TRBV4-3 and TRBJ2-5; 11 bases align to TRBD2. From germline, CDR1 is LGHNA and CDR2 YSLEER. The CDR3 contains 14 residues. Unmatched junction bases numbered 0, after V lost 2 bases and J lost 4 bases. The CDR3 here is CASSQTSGRETQYF. CDR3 coding DNA: TGCGCCAGCAGCCAAACTAGCGGGAGAGAGACCCAGTACTTC.

This chain connects TRBV30 to TRBJ2-7; D remains unclear. The V end was cut by 4 bases, the J end by 3 bases, with 13 bases between. Germline lookup yields CDR1 GTSNPN and CDR2 SVGIG (reference sequence). This CDR3 has 13 residues. The CDR3 region has the DNA TGTGCCTGGACCTACAACAGTATCTACGAGCAGTACTTC. Protein product: CAWTYNSIYEQYF.